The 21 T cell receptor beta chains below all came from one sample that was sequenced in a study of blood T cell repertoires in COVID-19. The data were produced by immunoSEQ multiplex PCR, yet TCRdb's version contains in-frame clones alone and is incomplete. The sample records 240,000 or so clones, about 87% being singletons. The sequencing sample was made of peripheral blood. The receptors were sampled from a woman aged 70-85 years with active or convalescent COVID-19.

The CDR3: CASSPTATYGYTF. CDR3 coding DNA: TGTGCCAGTAGCCCGACAGCCACCTATGGCTACACCTTC. This sequence joins TRBV19 and TRBJ1-2; TRBD1 might be the D (5 bases). This CDR3 contains 13 residues. Germline V CDR1 and CDR2: LNHDA, SQIVND (reference sequence). V lost 6 bases and J lost 4, with 12 bases in between.

CDR3 in DNA: TGCGCCAGCAGCCTCCAGATCCTCACGACAGGGGGTGAAGAGACCCAGTACTTC. As protein: CASSLQILTTGGEETQYF. The V gene is TRBV5-1, the J gene TRBJ2-5, with 9 positions matching TRBD1. CDR3 length equals 18 residues. Germline CDR1 is SGHRS and CDR2 is YFSETQ. V dropped 4 bases and J dropped 3; count of bases not matched to a gene: 16.

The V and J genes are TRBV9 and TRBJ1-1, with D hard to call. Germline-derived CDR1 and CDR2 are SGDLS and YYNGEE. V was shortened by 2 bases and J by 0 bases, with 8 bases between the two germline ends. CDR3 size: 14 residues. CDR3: CASSVGLMNTEAFF. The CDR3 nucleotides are TGTGCCAGCAGCGTTGGACTCATGAACACTGAAGCTTTCTTT. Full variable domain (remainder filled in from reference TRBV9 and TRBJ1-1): DSGVTQTPKHLITATGQRVTLRCSPRSGDLSVYWYQQSLDQGLQFLIQYYNGEERAKGNILERFSAQQFPDLHSELNLSSLELGDSALYFCASSVGLMNTEAFFGQGTRLTVV.

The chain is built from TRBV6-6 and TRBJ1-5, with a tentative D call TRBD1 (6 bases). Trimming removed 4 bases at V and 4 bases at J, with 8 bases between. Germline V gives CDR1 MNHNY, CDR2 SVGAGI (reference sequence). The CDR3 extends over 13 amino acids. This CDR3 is CASSSTGNQPQHF. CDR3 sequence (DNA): TGTGCCAGCAGTTCCACAGGGAATCAGCCCCAGCATTTT.

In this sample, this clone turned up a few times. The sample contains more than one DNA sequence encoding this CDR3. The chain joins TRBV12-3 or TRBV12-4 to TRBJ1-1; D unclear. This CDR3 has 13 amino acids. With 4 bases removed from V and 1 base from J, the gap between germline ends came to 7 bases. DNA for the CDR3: TGTGCCAGCAGTTCTACAGCGAACACTGAAGCTTTCTTT. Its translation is CASSSTANTEAFF.

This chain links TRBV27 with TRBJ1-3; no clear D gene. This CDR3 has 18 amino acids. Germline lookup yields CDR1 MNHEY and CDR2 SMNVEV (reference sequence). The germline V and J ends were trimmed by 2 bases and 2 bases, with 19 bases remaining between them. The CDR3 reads CASSLVPPRGRPGNTIYF. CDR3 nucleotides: TGTGCCAGCAGTTTAGTCCCCCCTCGAGGGAGGCCTGGAAACACCATATATTTT.

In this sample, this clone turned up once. CDR3 coding DNA: TGCGCCAGCAGCCAATCTTACAGCGGACAGGGGCGGGGAGGCACTGAAGCTTTCTTT. Translated, it gives CASSQSYSGQGRGGTEAFF. The J gene is TRBJ1-1, the V gene TRBV4-1, with 9 bases fitting TRBD1. The CDR3 has 19 residues. Germline loops: CDR1 MGHRA, CDR2 YSYEKL. J gave up 4 bases and V 2 bases, and 17 bases lay outside the gene matches.

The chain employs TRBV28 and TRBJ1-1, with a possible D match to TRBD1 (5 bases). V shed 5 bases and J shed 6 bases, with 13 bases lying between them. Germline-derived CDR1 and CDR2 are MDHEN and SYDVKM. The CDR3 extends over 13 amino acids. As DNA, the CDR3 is TGTGCCAGCAGTCCTCGTCCGGGGGCTGAAGCTTTCTTT. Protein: CASSPRPGAEAFF.

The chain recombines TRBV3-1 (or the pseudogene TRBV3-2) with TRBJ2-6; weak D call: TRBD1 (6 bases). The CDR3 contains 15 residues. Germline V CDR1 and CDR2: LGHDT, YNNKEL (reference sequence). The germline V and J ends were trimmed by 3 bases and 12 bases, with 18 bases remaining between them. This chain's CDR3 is CASSHDRLLYSVLTF. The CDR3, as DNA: TGTGCCAGCAGCCATGACAGGTTATTATATTCCGTCCTGACTTTC.

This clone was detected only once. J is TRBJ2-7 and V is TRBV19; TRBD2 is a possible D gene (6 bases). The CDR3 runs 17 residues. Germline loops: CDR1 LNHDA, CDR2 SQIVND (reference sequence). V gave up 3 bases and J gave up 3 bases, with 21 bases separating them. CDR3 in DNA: TGTGCCAGTAGTATTTTTGCGGAGGCCGGAGGGTTCTACGAGCAGTACTTC. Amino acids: CASSIFAEAGGFYEQYF.

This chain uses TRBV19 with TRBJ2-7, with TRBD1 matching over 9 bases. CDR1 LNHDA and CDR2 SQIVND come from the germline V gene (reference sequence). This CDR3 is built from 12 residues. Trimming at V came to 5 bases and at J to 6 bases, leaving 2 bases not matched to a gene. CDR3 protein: CASSAQGAEQYF. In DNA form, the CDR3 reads TGTGCCAGTAGTGCACAGGGGGCCGAGCAGTACTTC.

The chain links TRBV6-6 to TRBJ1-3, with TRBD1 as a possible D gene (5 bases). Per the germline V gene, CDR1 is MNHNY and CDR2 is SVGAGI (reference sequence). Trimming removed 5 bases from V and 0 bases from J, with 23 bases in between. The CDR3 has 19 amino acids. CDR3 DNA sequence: TGTGCCAGCAGTCCTCGCCGTGGGGGGGAGATAAACTCTGGAAACACCATATATTTT. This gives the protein CASSPRRGGEINSGNTIYF.

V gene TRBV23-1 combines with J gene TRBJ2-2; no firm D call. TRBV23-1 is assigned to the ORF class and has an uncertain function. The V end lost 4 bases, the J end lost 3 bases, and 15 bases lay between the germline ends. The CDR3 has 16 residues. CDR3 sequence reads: CASSRPKPPHTGELFF. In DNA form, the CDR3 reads TGCGCCAGCAGTCGCCCTAAACCGCCGCACACCGGGGAGCTGTTTTTT.

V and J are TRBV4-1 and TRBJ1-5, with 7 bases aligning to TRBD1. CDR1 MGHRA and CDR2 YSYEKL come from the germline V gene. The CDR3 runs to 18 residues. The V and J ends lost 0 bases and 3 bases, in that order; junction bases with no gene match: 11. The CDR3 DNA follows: TGCGCCAGCAGCCAAGAAAAAAACTTGGGACAGTCCAATCAGCCCCAGCATTTT. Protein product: CASSQEKNLGQSNQPQHF.

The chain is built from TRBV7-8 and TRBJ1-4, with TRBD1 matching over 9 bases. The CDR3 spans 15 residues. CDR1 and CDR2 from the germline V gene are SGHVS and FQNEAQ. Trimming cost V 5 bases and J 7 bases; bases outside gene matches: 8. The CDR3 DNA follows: TGTGCCAGCAGCCCAACCGGACAGGGGATTGAAAAACTGTTTTTT. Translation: CASSPTGQGIEKLFF.

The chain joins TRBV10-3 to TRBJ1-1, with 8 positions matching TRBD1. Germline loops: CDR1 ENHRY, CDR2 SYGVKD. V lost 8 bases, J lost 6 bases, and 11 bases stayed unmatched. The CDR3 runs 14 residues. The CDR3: CAISPTGDGAEAFF. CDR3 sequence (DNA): TGTGCCATCTCTCCGACAGGGGATGGCGCTGAAGCTTTCTTT.

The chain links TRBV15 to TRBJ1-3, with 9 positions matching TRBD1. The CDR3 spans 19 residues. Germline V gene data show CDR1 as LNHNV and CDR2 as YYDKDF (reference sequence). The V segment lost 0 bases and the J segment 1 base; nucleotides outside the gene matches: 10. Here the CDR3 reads CATSRDFVRTGASGNTIYF. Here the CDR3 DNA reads TGTGCCACCAGCAGAGATTTTGTGAGGACAGGGGCATCTGGAAACACCATATATTTT. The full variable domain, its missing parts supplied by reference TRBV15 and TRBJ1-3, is DAMVIQNPRYQVTQFGKPVTLSCSQTLNHNVMYWYQQKSSQAPKLLFHYYDKDFNNEADTPDNFQSRRPNTSFCFLDIRSPGLGDTAMYLCATSRDFVRTGASGNTIYFGEGSWLTVV.

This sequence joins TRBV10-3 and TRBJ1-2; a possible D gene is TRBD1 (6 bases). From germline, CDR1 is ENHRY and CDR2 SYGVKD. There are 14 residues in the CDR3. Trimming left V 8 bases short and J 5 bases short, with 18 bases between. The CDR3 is CAIAAATGRYGYTF. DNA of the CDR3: TGTGCCATCGCTGCCGCTACAGGGCGTTATGGCTACACCTTC.

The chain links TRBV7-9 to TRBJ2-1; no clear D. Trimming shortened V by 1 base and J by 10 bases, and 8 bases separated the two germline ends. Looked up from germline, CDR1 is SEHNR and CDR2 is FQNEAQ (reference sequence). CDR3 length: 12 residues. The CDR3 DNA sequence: TGTGCCAGCAGCTTAGAGCGCGTAGAGCAGTTCTTC. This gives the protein CASSLERVEQFF.

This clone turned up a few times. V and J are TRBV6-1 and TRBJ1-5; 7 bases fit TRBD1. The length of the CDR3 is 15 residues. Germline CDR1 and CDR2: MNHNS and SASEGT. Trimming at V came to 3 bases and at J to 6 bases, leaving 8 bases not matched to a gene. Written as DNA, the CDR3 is TGTGCCAGCAGTGACCTTACAGGGGTGGTTCAGCCCCAGCATTTT. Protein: CASSDLTGVVQPQHF.

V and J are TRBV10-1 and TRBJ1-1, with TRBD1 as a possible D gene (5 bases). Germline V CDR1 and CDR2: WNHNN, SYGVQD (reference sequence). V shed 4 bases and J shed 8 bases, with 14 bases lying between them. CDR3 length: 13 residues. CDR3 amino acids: CASSGGDRGEAFF. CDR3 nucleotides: TGCGCCAGCAGTGGGGGGGACCGCGGAGAAGCTTTCTTT.